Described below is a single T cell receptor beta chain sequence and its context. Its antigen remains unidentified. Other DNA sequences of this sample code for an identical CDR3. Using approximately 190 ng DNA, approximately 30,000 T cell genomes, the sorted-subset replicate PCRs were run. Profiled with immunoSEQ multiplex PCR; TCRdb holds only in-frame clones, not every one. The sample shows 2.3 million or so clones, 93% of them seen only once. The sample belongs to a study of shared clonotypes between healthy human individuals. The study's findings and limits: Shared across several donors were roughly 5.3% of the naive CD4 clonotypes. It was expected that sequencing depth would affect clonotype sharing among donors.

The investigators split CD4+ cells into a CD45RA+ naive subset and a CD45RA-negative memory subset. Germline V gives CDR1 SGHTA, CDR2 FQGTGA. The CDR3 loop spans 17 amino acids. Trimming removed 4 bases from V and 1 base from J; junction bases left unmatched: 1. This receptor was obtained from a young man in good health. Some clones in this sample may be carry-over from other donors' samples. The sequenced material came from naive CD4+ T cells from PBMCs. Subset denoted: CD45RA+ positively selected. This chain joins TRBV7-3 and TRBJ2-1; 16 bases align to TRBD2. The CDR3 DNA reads TGTGCCAGCAGCTCGGGACTAGCGGGAGGGTCCTACAATGAGCAGTTCTTC. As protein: CASSSGLAGGSYNEQFF. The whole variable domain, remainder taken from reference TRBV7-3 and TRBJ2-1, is GAGVSQTPSNKVTEKGKYVELRCDPISGHTALYWYRQSLGQGPEFLIYFQGTGAADDSGLPNDRFFAVRPEGSVSTLKIQRTERGDSAVYLCASSSGLAGGSYNEQFFGPGTRLTVL.